This T cell receptor beta chain was found in a study of PD-1 blockade in mismatch repair-deficient tumors. Study context: Patients had about a dozen mismatch repair-deficient cancer types, all previously treated and progressing.

Unmatched junction bases numbered 10, after V lost 4 bases and J lost 3 bases. This CDR3 has 17 residues. From germline, CDR1 is SGHTA and CDR2 FQGNSA. Method: immunoSEQ multiplex PCR; TCRdb's copy keeps in-frame clones and lacks some. The sample lists about 38,000 clones; about 88% were seen once. Mismatch repair deficiency was confirmed in all patients, by PCR or immunohistochemistry. Regarding the study as a whole: Rapid post-treatment expansion, then contraction, generally preceding radiologic response, marked tumor-resident clones.

About this clone itself: Its antigen is as yet unknown.

The receptor was derived from an adult with mismatch repair-deficient cancer. The chain recombines TRBV7-2 with TRBJ2-3; 10 nucleotides agree with TRBD1. The specimen comprised peripheral blood, sampled 76 weeks after starting pembrolizumab. CDR3 DNA sequence: TGTGCCAGCAGCTCCCAATCGGGGACAGGGGTTACAGATACGCAGTATTTT. Translated, it gives CASSSQSGTGVTDTQYF. Together with reference TRBV7-2 and TRBJ2-3, the CDR3 gives the full variable domain: GAGVSQSPSNKVTEKGKDVELRCDPISGHTALYWYRQSLGQGLEFLIYFQGNSAPDKSGLPSDRFSAERTGGSVSTLTIQRTQQEDSAVYLCASSSQSGTGVTDTQYFGPGTRLTVL.